This TCR beta chain derives from a study of prognosis after radiotherapy for stage I lung cancer. Amplification of TCR beta CDR3 from genomic DNA used two-round multiplex PCR. TRBV and TRBJ genes each had their own specific primers in first-round PCR. TCRdb processed the multiplex PCR reads anew with MiXCR; each CDR3 protein has one entry. The sample records about 18,000 distinct CDR3 sequences, 44% being singletons. Many counts were recorded for this clonotype. This CDR3 has 14 amino acids. The V end lost 5 bases, the J end lost 3 bases, and 11 bases lay between the germline ends. Germline V gene sequence: CDR1 MDHEN, CDR2 SYDVKM.

This specimen was PBMCs, taken before or after stereotactic body radiation therapy (not recorded which). The chain has TRBV28 and TRBJ2-1; TRBD1 or TRBD2 may be the D gene (5 bases each). The TCR sequence derives from a donor of 50 years or more with non-small cell lung cancer. CDR3 in DNA: TGTGCCAGCAGTACCTTTGGGGGCTACAATGAGCAGTTCTTC. This translates into CASSTFGGYNEQFF.